This T cell receptor beta chain was profiled in a study of OX40 agonist ivuxolimab in advanced cancers. Study information: All patients had ivuxolimab intravenously every 2 weeks at 0.01 to 10 mg/kg. Findings of the study overall: Averaged across samples, CD8+ T cells carried more expanded clones than CD4+ did. Clonal expansion was among the lowest in partial responders at 0.1-3.0 mg/kg, especially CD8+.

The length of the CDR3 is 16 residues. The V and J ends lost 4 bases and 3 bases, in that order; junction bases with no gene match: 10. Per the germline V gene, CDR1 is WNHNN and CDR2 is SYGVQD (reference sequence). As for this clone: Its antigen remains unknown.

Libraries were prepared by immunoSEQ multiplex PCR; TCRdb keeps only in-frame clonotypes and omits some of them. The sample contains tens of thousands of clones, around 90% of which appear only once. This sequence was found in an adult with an advanced solid tumor such as melanoma, head and neck, liver or kidney cancer. The chain combines TRBV10-1 with TRBJ2-3, with 7 positions matching TRBD2. The source material was CD4+ or CD8+ T cells sorted from blood, sampled in a trial of the OX40 agonist ivuxolimab. CDR3 sequence (DNA): TGCGCCAGCAGTGCCCTAGCGGCCCAGGGAACAGATACGCAGTATTTT. As protein: CASSALAAQGTDTQYF.